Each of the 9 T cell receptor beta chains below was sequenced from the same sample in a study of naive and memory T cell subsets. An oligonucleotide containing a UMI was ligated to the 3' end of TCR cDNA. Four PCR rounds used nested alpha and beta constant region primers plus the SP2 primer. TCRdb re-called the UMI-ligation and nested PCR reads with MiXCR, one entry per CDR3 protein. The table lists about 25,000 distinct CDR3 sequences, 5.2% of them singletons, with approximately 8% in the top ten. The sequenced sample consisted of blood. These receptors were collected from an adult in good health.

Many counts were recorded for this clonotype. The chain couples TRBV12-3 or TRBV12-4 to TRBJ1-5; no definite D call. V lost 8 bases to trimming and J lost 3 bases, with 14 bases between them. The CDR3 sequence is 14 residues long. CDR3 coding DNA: TGTGCCAGCGTTCCCGAACGGATCAATCAGCCCCAGCATTTT. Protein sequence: CASVPERINQPQHF.

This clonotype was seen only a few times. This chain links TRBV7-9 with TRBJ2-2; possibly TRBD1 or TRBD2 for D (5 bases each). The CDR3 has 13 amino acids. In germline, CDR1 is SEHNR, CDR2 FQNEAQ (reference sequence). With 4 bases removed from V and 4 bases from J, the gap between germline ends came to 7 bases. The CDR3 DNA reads TGTGCCAGCAGCTGGGGGAGCACCGGGGAGCTGTTTTTT. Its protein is CASSWGSTGELFF.

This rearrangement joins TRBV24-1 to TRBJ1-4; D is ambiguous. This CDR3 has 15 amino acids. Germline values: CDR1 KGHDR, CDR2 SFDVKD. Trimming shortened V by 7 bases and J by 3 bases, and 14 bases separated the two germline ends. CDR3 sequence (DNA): TGTGCCACCAGCCCCGGTAGGGCAGCTAATGAAAAACTGTTTTTT. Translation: CATSPGRAANEKLFF.

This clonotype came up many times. The CDR3 DNA sequence: TGTGCCAGCAGTCCTACGACTCTGGGAATAAGAGCTTCTGGAAACACCATATATTTT. Amino acid sequence: CASSPTTLGIRASGNTIYF. V is TRBV12-3 or TRBV12-4 and J is TRBJ1-3; no firm D call. The germline V and J ends were trimmed by 5 bases and 1 base, with 24 bases remaining between them. CDR3 length: 19 amino acids.

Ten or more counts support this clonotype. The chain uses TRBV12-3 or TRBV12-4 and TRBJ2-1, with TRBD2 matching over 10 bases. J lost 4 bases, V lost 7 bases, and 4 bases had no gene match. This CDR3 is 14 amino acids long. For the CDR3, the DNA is TGTGCCAGCAAACAGCGGGAGGGGTACAATGAGCAGTTCTTC. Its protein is CASKQREGYNEQFF.

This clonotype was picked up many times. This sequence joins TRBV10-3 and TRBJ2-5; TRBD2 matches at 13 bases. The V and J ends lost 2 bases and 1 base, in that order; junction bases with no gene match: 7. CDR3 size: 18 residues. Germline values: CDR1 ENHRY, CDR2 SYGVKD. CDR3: CAISEGLAGAGVQETQYF. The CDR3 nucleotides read TGTGCCATCAGTGAGGGACTAGCGGGAGCGGGTGTCCAAGAGACCCAGTACTTC.

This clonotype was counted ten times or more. In DNA form, the CDR3 reads TGTGCCAGCTCACCTCGCGTCGGGACTAGCACAGATACGCAGTATTTT. Translation gives CASSPRVGTSTDTQYF. This sequence joins TRBV18 and TRBJ2-3, with a possible D match to TRBD2 (6 bases). Germline CDR1 reads KGHSH; CDR2 reads LQKENI. Trimming removed 3 bases at V and 0 bases at J, with 13 bases between. CDR3 length: 16 residues.

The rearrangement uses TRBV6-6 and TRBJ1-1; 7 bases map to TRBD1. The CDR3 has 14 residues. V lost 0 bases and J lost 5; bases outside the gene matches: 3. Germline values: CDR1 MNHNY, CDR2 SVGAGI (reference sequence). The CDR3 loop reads CASSYSKGATEAFF. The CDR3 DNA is TGTGCCAGCAGTTACTCTAAGGGGGCAACTGAAGCTTTCTTT.

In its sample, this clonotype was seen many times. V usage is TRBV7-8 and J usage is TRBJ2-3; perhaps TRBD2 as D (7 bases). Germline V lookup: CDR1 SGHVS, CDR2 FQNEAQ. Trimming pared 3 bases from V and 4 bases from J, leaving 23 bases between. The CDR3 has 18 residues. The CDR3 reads CASSFVGGAGEGADTQYF. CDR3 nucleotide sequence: TGTGCCAGCAGCTTCGTTGGGGGGGCGGGTGAGGGCGCAGATACGCAGTATTTT.